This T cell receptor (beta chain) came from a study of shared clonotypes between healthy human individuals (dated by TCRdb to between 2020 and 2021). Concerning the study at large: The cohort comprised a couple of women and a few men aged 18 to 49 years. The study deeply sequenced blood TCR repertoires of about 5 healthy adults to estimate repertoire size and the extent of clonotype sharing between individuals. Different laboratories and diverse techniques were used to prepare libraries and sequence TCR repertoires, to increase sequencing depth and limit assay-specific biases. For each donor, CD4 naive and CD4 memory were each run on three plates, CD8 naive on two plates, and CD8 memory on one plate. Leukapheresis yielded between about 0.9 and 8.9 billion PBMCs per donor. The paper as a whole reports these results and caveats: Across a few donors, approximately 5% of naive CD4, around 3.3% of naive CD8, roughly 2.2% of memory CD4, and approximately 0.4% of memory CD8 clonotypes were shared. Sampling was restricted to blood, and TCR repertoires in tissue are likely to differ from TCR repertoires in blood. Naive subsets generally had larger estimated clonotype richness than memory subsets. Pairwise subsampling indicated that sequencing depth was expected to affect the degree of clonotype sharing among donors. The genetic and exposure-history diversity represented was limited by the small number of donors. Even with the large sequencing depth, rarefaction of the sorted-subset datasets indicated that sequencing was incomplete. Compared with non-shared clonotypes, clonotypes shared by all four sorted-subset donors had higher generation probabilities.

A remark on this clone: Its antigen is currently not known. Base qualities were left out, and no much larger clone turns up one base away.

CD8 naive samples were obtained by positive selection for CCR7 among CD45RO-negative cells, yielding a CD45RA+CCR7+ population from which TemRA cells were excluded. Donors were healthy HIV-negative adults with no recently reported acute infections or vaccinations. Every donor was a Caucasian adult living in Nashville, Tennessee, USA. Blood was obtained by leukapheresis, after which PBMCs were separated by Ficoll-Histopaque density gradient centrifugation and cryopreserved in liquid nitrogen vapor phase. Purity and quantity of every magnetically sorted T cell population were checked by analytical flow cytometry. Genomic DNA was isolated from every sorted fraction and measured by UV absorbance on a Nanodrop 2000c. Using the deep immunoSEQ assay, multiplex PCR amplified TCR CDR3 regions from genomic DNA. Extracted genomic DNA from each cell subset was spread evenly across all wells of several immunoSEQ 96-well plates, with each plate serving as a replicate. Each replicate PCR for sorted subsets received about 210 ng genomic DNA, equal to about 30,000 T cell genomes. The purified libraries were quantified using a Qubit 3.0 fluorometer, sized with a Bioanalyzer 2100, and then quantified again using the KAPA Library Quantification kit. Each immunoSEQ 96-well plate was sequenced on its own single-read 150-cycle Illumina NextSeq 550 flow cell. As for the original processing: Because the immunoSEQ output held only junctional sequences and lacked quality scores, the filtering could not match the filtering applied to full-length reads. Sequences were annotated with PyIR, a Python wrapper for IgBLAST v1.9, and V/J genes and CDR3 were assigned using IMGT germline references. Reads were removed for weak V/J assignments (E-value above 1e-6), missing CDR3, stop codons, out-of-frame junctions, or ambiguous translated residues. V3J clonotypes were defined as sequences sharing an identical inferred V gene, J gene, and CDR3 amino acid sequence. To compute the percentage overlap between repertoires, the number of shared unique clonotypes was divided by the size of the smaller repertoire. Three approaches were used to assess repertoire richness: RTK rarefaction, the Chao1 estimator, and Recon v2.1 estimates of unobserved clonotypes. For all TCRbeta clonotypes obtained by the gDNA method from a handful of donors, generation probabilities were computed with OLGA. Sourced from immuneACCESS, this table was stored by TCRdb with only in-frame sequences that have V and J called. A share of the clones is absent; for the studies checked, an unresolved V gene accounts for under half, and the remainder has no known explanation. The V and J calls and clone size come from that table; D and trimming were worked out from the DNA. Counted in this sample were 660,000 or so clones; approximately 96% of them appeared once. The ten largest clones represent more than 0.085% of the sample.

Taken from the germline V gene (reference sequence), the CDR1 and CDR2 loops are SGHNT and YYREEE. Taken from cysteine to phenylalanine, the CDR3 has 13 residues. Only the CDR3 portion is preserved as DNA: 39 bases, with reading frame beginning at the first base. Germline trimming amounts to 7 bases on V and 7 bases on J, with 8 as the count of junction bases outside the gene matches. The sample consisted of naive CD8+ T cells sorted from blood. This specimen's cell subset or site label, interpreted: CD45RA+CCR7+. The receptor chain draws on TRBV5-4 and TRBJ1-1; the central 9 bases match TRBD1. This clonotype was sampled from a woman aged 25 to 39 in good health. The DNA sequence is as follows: TGTGCCAGCTTGGGACAGGGCGGGAATGAAGCTTTCTTT. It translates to CASLGQGGNEAFF.